A single sample gave rise to the 30 T cell receptor beta chains below, sequenced in a study of blood T cell repertoires in COVID-19. TCRdb's table, derived via immunoSEQ multiplex PCR, lists solely in-frame clones and lacks some. This table has roughly 170,000 clones, about 80% appearing once. Sequencing used peripheral blood. Receptors originate from a woman in her 70s with acute or convalescent COVID-19.

This rearrangement joins TRBV10-3 to TRBJ2-3; 9 positions agree with TRBD1. With V trimmed by 6 bases and J by 6 bases, 13 bases remained unmatched. The CDR3 totals 16 residues. Germline V gene lookup returns CDR1 ENHRY and CDR2 SYGVKD. The CDR3 loop reads CAIRPTGGSFRDTQYF. The DNA of the CDR3 is TGTGCCATCAGGCCCACAGGGGGCTCGTTCAGGGATACGCAGTATTTT.

The J gene is TRBJ1-1, the V gene TRBV2; D is unclear. The CDR3 extends over 14 amino acids. V was shortened by 6 bases and J by 0 bases, with 11 bases between the two germline ends. CDR1 and CDR2 from the germline V gene are SNHLY and FYNNEI. This chain's CDR3 is CASRVTTMNTEAFF. The CDR3 DNA reads TGTGCCAGCAGGGTGACTACTATGAACACTGAAGCTTTCTTT. The whole variable domain, filled in from reference TRBV2 and TRBJ1-1, reads EPEVTQTPSHQVTQMGQEVILRCVPISNHLYFYWYRQILGQKVEFLVSFYNNEISEKSEIFDDQFSVERPDGSNFTLKIRSTKLEDSAMYFCASRVTTMNTEAFFGQGTRLTVV.

The gene calls are TRBV15 and TRBJ2-4; the match to TRBD1 covers 7 bases. The CDR3 is 13 amino acids. Germline CDR1 and CDR2: LNHNV and YYDKDF (reference sequence). The V and J ends lost 2 bases and 8 bases, in that order; junction bases with no gene match: 3. The CDR3 nucleotides are TGTGCCACCAGCAGAAACAGGGGAGACATTCAGTACTTC. Protein sequence: CATSRNRGDIQYF.

This clone was counted a few times. The genes are TRBV5-6 and TRBJ2-3; 10 bases match TRBD1. Unmatched junction bases numbered 3, after V lost 0 bases and J lost 14 bases. Per the germline V gene, CDR1 is SGHDT and CDR2 is YYEEEE. The CDR3 length is 12 residues. The CDR3, as DNA: TGTGCCAGCAGCTTGGTGGGACAGGGGCGGTATTTT. This encodes CASSLVGQGRYF.

The chain links TRBV12-3 or TRBV12-4 to TRBJ2-7, with 9 bases that match TRBD1. With V trimmed by 9 bases and J by 6 bases, 9 bases remained unmatched. CDR3 length equals 13 residues. The CDR3 spells CASRDRENPEQYF. DNA for the CDR3: TGTGCCAGTAGGGACAGGGAAAACCCCGAGCAGTACTTC.

The chain recombines TRBV5-1 with TRBJ2-7; possible D gene TRBD1, 5 bases. The V gene's germline CDR1 is SGHRS and CDR2 YFSETQ. The CDR3 length is 14 residues. V lost 1 base, J lost 3 bases, and 11 bases lay in between. Here the CDR3 DNA reads TGCGCCAGCAGCTTGCAGGGAATGGGCTACGAGCAGTACTTC. As protein: CASSLQGMGYEQYF.

V usage is TRBV2 and J usage is TRBJ1-5, with 10 bases that match TRBD1. The trim removed 6 bases at V and 4 bases at J, leaving 3 bases unmatched. There are 14 residues in the CDR3. CDR1 is SNHLY, CDR2 FYNNEI, per germline. CDR3 protein: CASSGQGGNQPQHF. CDR3 sequence (DNA): TGTGCCAGCAGCGGACAGGGGGGGAATCAGCCCCAGCATTTT.

The J gene is TRBJ2-3, the V gene TRBV7-8, with a possible D match to TRBD2 (6 bases). V gave up 1 base and J gave up 1 base, with 18 bases separating them. CDR1 and CDR2 from the germline V gene are SGHVS and FQNEAQ. The CDR3 is 18 amino acids. For the CDR3, the DNA is TGTGCCAGCAGCTTAGTATCGCGGGGCCAACCACGCACAGATACGCAGTATTTT. Translating gives CASSLVSRGQPRTDTQYF. Filled out from reference TRBV7-8 and TRBJ2-3, the complete variable domain reads GAGVSQSPRYKVAKRGQDVALRCDPISGHVSLFWYQQALGQGPEFLTYFQNEAQLDKSGLPSDRFFAERPEGSVSTLKIQRTQQEDSAVYLCASSLVSRGQPRTDTQYFGPGTRLTVL.

The J gene is TRBJ2-7, the V gene TRBV5-1, with D possibly TRBD1 on 6 matching bases. Germline lookup yields CDR1 SGHRS and CDR2 YFSETQ. Trimming stripped 3 bases from V and 2 bases from J, with 12 bases between. The CDR3 spans 14 residues. CDR3 in DNA: TGCGCCAGCAGCTCAATGGACAGCACCTACGAGCAGTACTTC. Its translation is CASSSMDSTYEQYF.

The chain recombines TRBV5-1 with TRBJ2-3; 7 bases line up with TRBD2. Trimming took 1 base from V and 5 from J; bases not matched to a gene: 19. Germline V gene lookup returns CDR1 SGHRS and CDR2 YFSETQ. This CDR3 comprises 19 residues. In nucleotides, the CDR3 is TGCGCCAGCAGCTTGTTTTATGGTCCAGCTAGATCGGGGGGAGATACGCAGTATTTT. Translating it yields CASSLFYGPARSGGDTQYF.

The chain combines TRBV5-1 with TRBJ1-6, with D maybe TRBD1 (5 bases). There are 14 residues in the CDR3. V was shortened by 0 bases and J by 10 bases, with 11 bases between the two germline ends. CDR1 SGHRS and CDR2 YFSETQ come from the germline V gene. The CDR3 region is CASSLAVGGSPLHF. The CDR3 coding sequence is TGCGCCAGCAGCTTGGCAGTCGGGGGGTCACCCCTCCACTTT. The full variable domain, in which reference TRBV5-1 and TRBJ1-6 provide the parts outside the CDR3, is KAGVTQTPRYLIKTRGQQVTLSCSPISGHRSVSWYQQTPGQGLQFLFEYFSETQRNKGNFPGRFSGRQFSNSRSEMNVSTLELGDSALYLCASSLAVGGSPLHFGNGTRLTVT.

The chain links TRBV18 to TRBJ2-3, with TRBD2 identical over 7 bases. Germline CDR1 and CDR2: KGHSH and LQKENI. CDR3 length equals 16 residues. J was trimmed by 1 base and V by 3 bases; bases with no gene match: 7. DNA of the CDR3: TGTGCCAGCTCACCTTTATTAACTAGCGGCACAGATACGCAGTATTTT. Translation: CASSPLLTSGTDTQYF. Together with reference TRBV18 and TRBJ2-3, the CDR3 gives the full variable domain: NAGVMQNPRHLVRRRGQEARLRCSPMKGHSHVYWYRQLPEEGLKFMVYLQKENIIDESGMPKERFSAEFPKEGPSILRIQQVVRGDSAAYFCASSPLLTSGTDTQYFGPGTRLTVL.

V and J are TRBV2 and TRBJ1-5, with 8 bases lining up with TRBD1. Germline V gene sequence: CDR1 SNHLY, CDR2 FYNNEI. The J segment lost 2 bases and the V segment lost 6 bases, leaving 3 bases of the junction unmatched. The CDR3 spans 14 residues. The CDR3 loop reads CASRTGGGNQPQHF. CDR3 DNA: TGTGCCAGCAGAACAGGGGGGGGCAATCAGCCCCAGCATTTT.

This clone has only a few counts. The chain carries TRBV15 and TRBJ1-5, with 8 bases matching TRBD1. With V trimmed by 1 base and J by 7 bases, 9 bases remained unmatched. The CDR3 is 16 residues long. The germline gives CDR1 LNHNV, CDR2 YYDKDF (reference sequence). In nucleotides, the CDR3 is TGTGCCACCAGCAGAGGGGGGAGCAGGGGGCTGCAGCCCCAGCATTTT. This encodes CATSRGGSRGLQPQHF.

The chain uses TRBV25-1 and TRBJ1-4; 7 bases align to TRBD1. The CDR3 has 14 amino acids. Germline-derived CDR1 and CDR2 are MGHDK and SYGVNS. V was pared by 5 bases and J by 12 bases, with 12 bases of the junction left unmatched. The CDR3 sequence: CASSNRDSPVELFF. CDR3 bases: TGTGCCAGCAGTAACCGGGACAGCCCCGTCGAACTGTTTTTT.

The chain recombines TRBV30 with TRBJ1-6; D may be TRBD1 (6 bases). The V end was cut by 1 base, the J end by 13 bases, with 14 bases between. This CDR3 spans 13 amino acids. CDR1 and CDR2 (germline): GTSNPN, SVGIG (reference sequence). CDR3 nucleotide sequence: TGTGCCTGGAGTGAGATGAGCAGGGGTCCCCTCCACTTT. This gives the protein CAWSEMSRGPLHF.

CDR3 bases: TGTGCCAGCAGCCCTACTGGAGATACGCAGTATTTT. It translates to CASSPTGDTQYF. The genes are TRBV7-8 and TRBJ2-3, with D hard to call. Germline-derived CDR1 and CDR2 are SGHVS and FQNEAQ. The CDR3 contains 12 residues. The V and J ends lost 5 bases and 5 bases respectively, with 8 bases between them.

This chain joins TRBV10-1 and TRBJ2-1; 7 bases align to TRBD2. CDR1 and CDR2 (germline): WNHNN, SYGVQD (reference sequence). Trimming at V came to 0 bases and at J to 9 bases, leaving 2 bases not matched to a gene. This CDR3 is 13 amino acids long. The CDR3 loop reads CASSESGGSEQFF. CDR3 in DNA: TGCGCCAGCAGTGAGTCCGGCGGGAGTGAGCAGTTCTTC.

The sample holds a few counts of this clone. This same CDR3 is encoded by further DNA sequences in the sample. The J gene is TRBJ2-2, the V gene TRBV5-1; 15 nucleotides align to TRBD2. Unmatched junction bases numbered 1, after V lost 5 bases and J lost 5 bases. CDR3 size: 15 residues. Per germline, CDR1 SGHRS and CDR2 YFSETQ. In DNA form, the CDR3 reads TGCGCCAGCAGGGGACTAGCGGGAGGTACCGGGGAGCTGTTTTTT. The encoded protein is CASRGLAGGTGELFF.

The chain has TRBV24-1 and TRBJ1-2, with TRBD1 matching 7 bases. The germline V gene has CDR1 KGHDR and CDR2 SFDVKD. Trimming removed 5 bases from V and 8 bases from J; junction bases left unmatched: 19. The CDR3 totals 17 residues. Here the CDR3 DNA reads TGTGCCACCAGTGTGTTCGACAGGGTACGCCAAGATCGCGGCTACACCTTC. Residues: CATSVFDRVRQDRGYTF.

The count of this clone is one. The CDR3, as DNA: TGCGCCAGCAGATTGACAGGGGGCGGCTCCTACGAGCAGTACTTC. Translation gives CASRLTGGGSYEQYF. The chain uses TRBV5-1 and TRBJ2-7; TRBD1 matches at 10 bases. Trimming took 5 bases from V and 0 from J; bases not matched to a gene: 5. The CDR3 loop spans 15 amino acids. Germline values: CDR1 SGHRS, CDR2 YFSETQ.

V usage is TRBV7-9 and J usage is TRBJ2-2, with D hard to call. Germline CDR1 and CDR2: SEHNR and FQNEAQ (reference sequence). The V end lost 1 base, the J end lost 3 bases, and 9 bases lay between the germline ends. This CDR3 is built from 15 residues. CDR3 sequence: CASSLGPAYTGELFF. In DNA form, the CDR3 reads TGTGCCAGCAGCTTAGGTCCCGCGTACACCGGGGAGCTGTTTTTT.

This chain uses TRBV4-2 with TRBJ1-5, with 7 bases aligning to TRBD1. The V gene's germline CDR1 is LGHNA and CDR2 YNFKEQ. The V and J ends lost 3 bases and 0 bases, in that order; junction bases with no gene match: 8. The CDR3 consists of 17 residues. CDR3: CASSQALTGNSNQPQHF. The CDR3 bases are TGTGCCAGCAGCCAGGCCTTGACAGGGAATAGCAATCAGCCCCAGCATTTT.

This rearrangement joins TRBV10-1 to TRBJ2-5, with 9 positions matching TRBD2. The germline CDR1 and CDR2 sequences are WNHNN and SYGVQD (reference sequence). The CDR3 extends over 17 amino acids. V lost 0 bases to trimming and J lost 5 bases; unmatched junction nucleotides: 10. This CDR3 is CASSESAIAGVWETQYF. The DNA for the CDR3 is TGCGCCAGCAGTGAGTCCGCAATAGCGGGAGTATGGGAGACCCAGTACTTC.

The CDR3: CASSIEETGVGSPLHF. CDR3 sequence (DNA): TGTGCCAGCTCAATAGAAGAGACAGGGGTTGGTTCACCCCTCCACTTT. The chain is built from TRBV18 and TRBJ1-6; 8 nucleotides align to TRBD1. Germline V lookup: CDR1 KGHSH, CDR2 LQKENI. Germline trimming cut 5 bases from V and 9 bases from J; bases unmatched to any gene: 12. The CDR3 extends over 16 amino acids.

The chain joins TRBV2 to TRBJ1-1, with 12 bases that match TRBD1. Trimming cost V 7 bases and J 8 bases; bases outside gene matches: 8. There are 14 residues in the CDR3. The germline V gene has CDR1 SNHLY and CDR2 FYNNEI. DNA of the CDR3: TGTGCCAGCAATGTTGGGACAGGGGGCATGGAAGCTTTCTTT. This gives the protein CASNVGTGGMEAFF.

The chain couples TRBV5-1 to TRBJ2-1; 11 nucleotides match TRBD2. The V segment lost 4 bases and the J segment 0 bases; nucleotides outside the gene matches: 12. Germline CDR1 SGHRS, CDR2 YFSETQ. The CDR3 covers 19 residues. CDR3 nucleotide sequence: TGCGCCAGCAGCAGTTATTCTGGGACTAGCGGAATCTCCTACAATGAGCAGTTCTTC. This encodes CASSSYSGTSGISYNEQFF. The entire variable domain, with the rest obtained from reference TRBV5-1 and TRBJ2-1, is as follows: KAGVTQTPRYLIKTRGQQVTLSCSPISGHRSVSWYQQTPGQGLQFLFEYFSETQRNKGNFPGRFSGRQFSNSRSEMNVSTLELGDSALYLCASSSYSGTSGISYNEQFFGPGTRLTVL.

The CDR3 protein is CATSDRVLSVNEQFF. As DNA, the CDR3 is TGTGCCACCAGTGATCGTGTACTCTCCGTCAATGAGCAGTTCTTC. The chain has TRBV24-1 and TRBJ2-1; D is ambiguous. V was clipped by 3 bases and J by 6 bases, with 14 bases between them. The length of the CDR3 is 15 residues. CDR1 and CDR2 (germline): KGHDR, SFDVKD.

J is TRBJ2-2 and V is TRBV14; maybe TRBD2 (5 bases). CDR1 SGHDN and CDR2 FVKESK come from the germline V gene. This CDR3 is built from 17 residues. The V gene lost 4 bases and the J gene lost 2 bases, with 17 bases spanning the gap. The CDR3 region has the DNA TGTGCCAGCAGCCGGGTGGGAACACTAGTTAACACCGGGGAGCTGTTTTTT. This encodes CASSRVGTLVNTGELFF.

The chain couples TRBV5-8 to TRBJ2-5; 12 nucleotides align to TRBD2. The CDR3 loop spans 17 amino acids. V shed 4 bases, J shed 5 bases, and the junction held 12 bases outside the gene matches. Germline CDR1 is SGHTS and CDR2 is YDEGEE. CDR3: CASSLDRGGTSGETQYF. CDR3 DNA sequence: TGTGCCAGCAGCCTCGATCGTGGCGGGACTAGCGGGGAGACCCAGTACTTC. Full variable domain (rest looked up from reference TRBV5-8 and TRBJ2-5): EAGVTQSPTHLIKTRGQQATLRCSPISGHTSVYWYQQALGLGLQFLLWYDEGEERNRGNFPPRFSGRQFPNYSSELNVNALELEDSALYLCASSLDRGGTSGETQYFGPGTRLLVL.